The clone carrying this TCR beta chain was counted once. RNA extraction and reverse transcription yielded cDNA as sequencing template. Libraries were prepared by immunoSEQ multiplex PCR; TCRdb keeps only in-frame clonotypes and omits some of them. Of about 200,000 clones in the sample, over 45% were seen once. Treatment: oral pan-JAK inhibitor, 5-10 mg twice daily. Lesional scalp punch biopsies and peripheral blood were collected from alopecia areata patients. This sample is part of a study of CD8+ T cells in alopecia areata. Study-wide context: Tofacitinib administration persisted for 6 to 18 months, succeeded by 6 months off drug. Among treated patients, severity was scored by affected scalp area percentage.

The CDR3 loop spans 16 amino acids. CDR1 and CDR2 (germline): MNHEY, SMNVEV (reference sequence). The ends lost 4 bases at V and 5 bases at J; junction bases unmatched: 9. The rearrangement uses TRBV27 and TRBJ2-5; TRBD2 matches at 11 bases. The sequences come from CD4+ T cells sorted from blood, collected at week 24, from a patient treated with tofacitinib. This clonotype was sampled from a human donor with alopecia areata. CDR3 region: CASSSVAGGHDETQYF. The CDR3, as DNA: TGTGCCAGCAGTTCCGTAGCGGGGGGGCATGATGAGACCCAGTACTTC.